This paragraph covers one TCR beta chain sequence. The record originates from a study of blood T cell repertoires in COVID-19. This table comes from immunoSEQ multiplex PCR, and its TCRdb copy is limited to in-frame clones, with some not included. The sample lists 100,000 to 150,000 clones, roughly 85% occurring once. The sequenced sample consisted of peripheral blood. The receptor comes from an elderly man with active or convalescent COVID-19.

The CDR3 sequence is CASSLLGGRETQYF. The CDR3 bases are TGTGCCAGCAGCTTACTTGGAGGGCGTGAGACCCAGTACTTC. This chain uses TRBV11-2 with TRBJ2-5, with D perhaps TRBD2 (6 bases). The V end was cut by 2 bases, the J end by 5 bases, with 12 bases between. Germline assignment: CDR1 SGHAT and CDR2 FQNNGV. This CDR3 has 14 amino acids.